A selection of T cell receptor beta chains follows, all from one sample in a study of blood T cells in healthy people across ages. MiXCR, applied by TCRdb to the 5' RACE reads, yields one record per CDR3 protein. The sample lists about 290,000 distinct CDR3 sequences, 27% occurring once. Sequenced sample: blood. The receptor set was obtained from a woman between 65 and 79 years old in good health. The CDR3 runs from the conserved cysteine through the conserved F or W. Each record gives: CDR3 length, D gene, clone size, J gene, V gene, CDR3 protein, CDR3 DNA. D genes are given only for firm matches. The size entry is marked missing in some rows and otherwise reads once, few, many or a size class.

13 NA NA TRBJ1-1 TRBV29-1 CSAAWVADTEAFF TGCAGCGCCGCCTGGGTAGCGGACACTGAAGCTTTCTTT
12 NA NA TRBJ2-7 TRBV7-8 CAGSSGSYEQYF TGTGCCGGCAGCTCGGGGAGCTACGAGCAGTACTTC
13 NA NA TRBJ1-1 TRBV12-5 CASGRDYNTEAFF TGTGCTAGTGGGAGGGATTATAACACTGAAGCTTTCTTT
16 NA few TRBJ2-3 TRBV20-1 CSARSVASPSTDTQYF TGCAGTGCTAGGAGTGTAGCGTCCCCTAGCACAGATACGCAGTATTTT
17 NA once TRBJ2-6 TRBV4-2 CASSQVGGGAGANVLTF TGTGCCAGCAGCCAAGTTGGAGGGGGTGCTGGGGCCAACGTCCTGACTTTC
15 NA few TRBJ2-2 TRBV29-1 CSVEDPTGYTGELFF TGCAGCGTTGAAGATCCGACAGGTTACACCGGGGAGCTGTTTTTT
15 NA many TRBJ1-4 TRBV11-2 CASSLSGTSNEKLFF TGTGCCAGCAGCTTAAGTGGTACGAGTAATGAAAAACTGTTTTTT
13 NA few TRBJ1-1 TRBV7-6 CASSLEVAGKAFF TGTGCCAGCAGCTTAGAGGTAGCAGGAAAAGCTTTCTTT
14 NA few TRBJ2-3 TRBV20-1 CSAPRGRYTDTQYF TGCAGTGCGCCGCGGGGTCGGTACACAGATACGCAGTATTTT
14 NA few TRBJ1-1 TRBV10-3 CAISESTRNTEAFF TGTGCCATCAGTGAGTCGACCAGGAACACTGAAGCTTTCTTT
14 NA once TRBJ2-3 TRBV20-1 CSARSLDQATTQYF TGCAGTGCTAGATCCCTGGACCAGGCCACTACGCAGTATTTT
14 NA NA TRBJ2-3 TRBV20-1 CSAAGLGSTDTQYF TGCAGTGCCGCGGGCCTCGGGAGCACAGATACGCAGTATTTT
17 NA NA TRBJ2-1 TRBV20-1 CSAPSSGIFSSYNEQFF TGCAGTGCCCCCTCGTCGGGCATATTTAGCTCCTACAATGAGCAGTTCTTC
11 NA few TRBJ2-1 TRBV7-2 CASSLESEQFF TGTGCCAGCAGCTTAGAAAGCGAGCAGTTCTTC
14 NA once TRBJ1-1 TRBV11-1 CASSLGGYDTEAFF TGTGCCAGCAGCTTAGGGGGGTATGACACTGAAGCTTTCTTT
17 TRBD1 NA TRBJ2-1 TRBV29-1 CSAHWDRGSGNRYEQFF TGCAGCGCCCACTGGGACAGGGGATCGGGCAATCGATATGAGCAGTTCTTC
12 NA few TRBJ2-7 TRBV20-1 CSARDRGIKQYF TGCAGTGCTAGAGACCGGGGAATAAAGCAGTACTTC
16 TRBD1 NA TRBJ2-1 TRBV7-6 CASSLTGELAYNEQFF TGTGCCAGCAGCTTAACAGGGGAATTAGCCTACAATGAGCAGTTCTTC
13 NA few TRBJ1-2 TRBV3-1 CASSKTGSDGYTF TGTGCCAGCAGCAAAACAGGGTCGGATGGCTACACCTTC
15 NA NA TRBJ2-2 TRBV4-2 CASSQDGANTGELFF TGTGCCAGCAGCCAAGATGGCGCGAACACCGGGGAGCTGTTTTTT
12 NA NA TRBJ2-5 TRBV6-2/TRBV6-3 CASSPFLRIQYF TGTGCCAGCAGTCCCTTCCTAAGGATCCAGTACTTC
15 TRBD1 NA TRBJ2-1 TRBV4-3 CASRQFGQGADEQFF TGCGCCAGCAGACAATTCGGACAGGGGGCCGATGAGCAGTTCTTC
18 NA NA TRBJ2-5 TRBV5-1 CASSLRGPGMGRMETRYF TGCGCCAGCAGCTTGAGAGGGCCGGGGATGGGCAGGATGGAGACCCGGTACTTC